The TCR beta chain under discussion was sequenced for a study of cytomegalovirus exposure and HLA in healthy donors. Study-level results: The authors assumed roughly uniform sequencing depth across donors for presence/absence analyses. Exclusion applied to some V segments, including TRBV6-2 and TRBV6-3, as they were indistinguishable. TCR beta chains numbering some 160 were designated cytomegalovirus-associated.

CDR3 size: 12 residues. The germline CDR1 and CDR2 sequences are GTSNPN and SVGIG (reference sequence). The germline V and J ends were trimmed by 5 bases and 15 bases, with 20 bases remaining between them. The study ran its PCR with 60 Vbeta and 13 Jbeta primers. Libraries were prepared by immunoSEQ multiplex PCR; TCRdb keeps only in-frame clonotypes and omits some of them. This sample has 110,000 or so clones, with over 55% found just once. This clone occurred once. Its antigen remains unknown. The sequence was collected from a man aged 18 to 30 in good health and CMV-seropositive. This sequence joins TRBV30 and TRBJ2-1, with D possibly TRBD2 on 7 matching bases. The material sequenced was PBMCs. The CDR3 spells CAWGTSLGGRFF. CDR3 sequence (DNA): TGTGCCTGGGGTACCAGTTTGGGGGGGCGGTTCTTC.